The 15 T cell receptor beta chains below were found in one sample sequenced in a study of cytomegalovirus exposure and HLA in healthy donors. Both 60 Vbeta primers and 13 Jbeta primers went into the PCR. Profiled with immunoSEQ multiplex PCR; TCRdb holds only in-frame clones, not every one. The sample contains under 150,000 clones, about 79% of which appear only once. The sequenced material came from PBMCs. The source is a male donor in good health and CMV-seronegative.

The chain couples TRBV7-9 to TRBJ2-5, with 12 bases lining up with TRBD2. The ends lost 6 bases at V and 0 bases at J; junction bases unmatched: 5. The CDR3 spans 16 residues. The V gene's germline CDR1 is SEHNR and CDR2 FQNEAQ (reference sequence). The CDR3: CASSWTSGKYQETQYF. The CDR3 DNA is TGTGCCAGCAGTTGGACTAGCGGGAAGTACCAAGAGACCCAGTACTTC.

The V call is TRBV6-5, the J call TRBJ2-7, with D possibly being TRBD2 (5 bases). V was pared by 6 bases and J by 2 bases, with 17 bases between. The CDR3 is made up of 15 amino acids. Germline lookup yields CDR1 MNHEY and CDR2 SVGAGI. This CDR3 reads CASSKRAVTAYEQYF. As DNA, the CDR3 is TGTGCCAGCAGCAAGAGGGCCGTTACCGCCTACGAGCAGTACTTC.

This chain uses TRBV7-8 with TRBJ2-1; D may be TRBD1 (6 bases). The V end was cut by 1 base, the J end by 10 bases, with 11 bases between. CDR1 and CDR2 from the germline V gene are SGHVS and FQNEAQ. The CDR3 consists of 13 residues. The CDR3 DNA sequence: TGTGCCAGCAGCTTAGGGGGGACAAGCGAGCAGTTCTTC. This translates into CASSLGGTSEQFF. The variable domain in full, with the rest retrieved from reference TRBV7-8 and TRBJ2-1, is GAGVSQSPRYKVAKRGQDVALRCDPISGHVSLFWYQQALGQGPEFLTYFQNEAQLDKSGLPSDRFFAERPEGSVSTLKIQRTQQEDSAVYLCASSLGGTSEQFFGPGTRLTVL.

This rearrangement joins TRBV30 to TRBJ2-2; TRBD2 aligns across 13 bases. Germline CDR1 is GTSNPN and CDR2 is SVGIG (reference sequence). V was clipped by 5 bases and J by 4 bases; unmatched bases: 7. This CDR3 contains 16 residues. CDR3 residues: CAWQLAGGPSTGELFF. CDR3 nucleotides: TGTGCCTGGCAACTAGCGGGAGGGCCAAGCACCGGGGAGCTGTTTTTT.

This chain joins TRBV15 and TRBJ2-7; D is perhaps TRBD1 (6 bases). Germline CDR1 is LNHNV and CDR2 is YYDKDF (reference sequence). The CDR3 covers 15 residues. The V gene lost 4 bases and the J gene lost 0 bases, with 13 bases spanning the gap. CDR3 nucleotides: TGTGCCACCAGCACGGGTGTAGGGGGCTCCTACGAGCAGTACTTC. The encoded protein is CATSTGVGGSYEQYF.

The CDR3 loop reads CAGGGTAYEKLFF. CDR3 DNA sequence: TGTGCCGGGGGGGGAACAGCTTATGAAAAACTGTTTTTT. The chain has TRBV28 and TRBJ1-4, with a weak D call TRBD1 (5 bases). V was pared by 11 bases and J by 6 bases, with 16 bases between. The CDR3 consists of 13 residues. Germline CDR1 MDHEN, CDR2 SYDVKM.

The rearrangement links TRBV5-5 to TRBJ2-1; D uncertain. V was shortened by 3 bases and J by 9 bases, with 4 bases between the two germline ends. CDR1 SGHKS and CDR2 YYEKEE come from the germline V gene (reference sequence). The CDR3 covers 10 residues. CDR3 protein: CASSSSEQFF. DNA for the CDR3: TGTGCCAGCAGCTCCTCTGAGCAGTTCTTC.

The chain has TRBV7-9 and TRBJ2-3; TRBD2 matches at 9 bases. The CDR3 runs 17 residues. V lost 11 bases and J lost 2; bases outside the gene matches: 17. Germline lookup yields CDR1 SEHNR and CDR2 FQNEAQ (reference sequence). This chain's CDR3 is CAVGRLAEIYLTDTQYF. The CDR3 coding sequence is TGTGCCGTTGGGAGACTAGCGGAAATATACCTCACAGATACGCAGTATTTT.

This chain uses TRBV19 with TRBJ2-1; D remains unclear. The germline V gene encodes CDR1 LNHDA and CDR2 SQIVND (reference sequence). Deletions cut 3 bases from V and 0 bases from J, with 9 bases between. The length of the CDR3 is 15 residues. The chain's CDR3 is CASSMTLGSYNEQFF. The CDR3 nucleotides read TGTGCCAGTAGTATGACTCTAGGCTCCTACAATGAGCAGTTCTTC. Full variable domain (remainder filled in from reference TRBV19 and TRBJ2-1): DGGITQSPKYLFRKEGQNVTLSCEQNLNHDAMYWYRQDPGQGLRLIYYSQIVNDFQKGDIAEGYSVSREKKESFPLTVTSAQKNPTAFYLCASSMTLGSYNEQFFGPGTRLTVL.

The V call is TRBV5-6, the J call TRBJ1-1; 7 bases map to TRBD1. The CDR3 consists of 12 residues. Germline loops: CDR1 SGHDT, CDR2 YYEEEE. J gave up 9 bases and V 4 bases, and 6 bases lay outside the gene matches. The CDR3 reads CASSPEGAKAFF. Here the CDR3 DNA reads TGTGCCAGCAGCCCAGAGGGGGCGAAAGCTTTCTTT.

The chain couples TRBV19 to TRBJ2-3; a weak D match, TRBD2 (6 bases). Germline CDR1 LNHDA, CDR2 SQIVND (reference sequence). V lost 6 bases, J lost 2 bases, and 30 bases lay in between. CDR3 length equals 20 residues. The DNA of the CDR3 is TGTGCCAGTAGCAATCCTTGGGAGCGGGCAAACCCTGGGTACACAGATACGCAGTATTTT. Translation gives CASSNPWERANPGYTDTQYF. Looking up the rest from reference TRBV19 and TRBJ2-3 gives the full variable domain: DGGITQSPKYLFRKEGQNVTLSCEQNLNHDAMYWYRQDPGQGLRLIYYSQIVNDFQKGDIAEGYSVSREKKESFPLTVTSAQKNPTAFYLCASSNPWERANPGYTDTQYFGPGTRLTVL.

This clone has a single count. The chain joins TRBV29-1 to TRBJ1-2; the match to TRBD1 covers 7 bases. CDR1 SQVTM and CDR2 ANQGSEA come from the germline V gene. There are 16 residues in the CDR3. J lost 4 bases, V lost 4 bases, and 15 bases had no gene match. CDR3 protein: CSVAGGKSEGTYGYTF. In DNA, the CDR3 is TGCAGCGTTGCAGGGGGGAAGTCCGAGGGGACCTATGGCTACACCTTC. Full variable domain (rest looked up from reference TRBV29-1 and TRBJ1-2): SAVISQKPSRDICQRGTSLTIQCQVDSQVTMMFWYRQQPGQSLTLIATANQGSEATYESGFVIDKFPISRPNLTFSTLTVSNMSPEDSSIYLCSVAGGKSEGTYGYTFGSGTRLTVV.

This clone has just a few counts. The chain links TRBV7-8 to TRBJ1-5; weak D call: TRBD1 (5 bases). Per the germline V gene, CDR1 is SGHVS and CDR2 is FQNEAQ. CDR3 size: 14 residues. The V gene lost 5 bases and the J gene lost 6 bases, with 14 bases spanning the gap. Here the CDR3 reads CASSLAGGGQPQHF. CDR3 nucleotide sequence: TGTGCCAGCAGCCTGGCGGGGGGTGGTCAGCCCCAGCATTTT. The whole variable domain, filled in from reference TRBV7-8 and TRBJ1-5, reads GAGVSQSPRYKVAKRGQDVALRCDPISGHVSLFWYQQALGQGPEFLTYFQNEAQLDKSGLPSDRFFAERPEGSVSTLKIQRTQQEDSAVYLCASSLAGGGQPQHFGDGTRLSIL.

This clone was counted a single time. The rearrangement uses TRBV11-1 and TRBJ2-5, with D uncertain. Germline CDR1 and CDR2: SGHAT and FQDESV (reference sequence). V was shortened by 3 bases and J by 1 base, with 9 bases between the two germline ends. This CDR3 has 14 residues. CDR3 sequence (DNA): TGTGCCAGCAGCTTGACTTTGGTCCAAGAGACCCAGTACTTC. This translates into CASSLTLVQETQYF. The full variable domain, in which reference TRBV11-1 and TRBJ2-5 provide the parts outside the CDR3, is EAEVAQSPRYKITEKSQAVAFWCDPISGHATLYWYRQILGQGPELLVQFQDESVVDDSQLPKDRFSAERLKGVDSTLKIQPAELGDSAMYLCASSLTLVQETQYFGPGTRLLVL.

This clone is a singleton in its sample. The CDR3 sequence: CASSLDWSELEETQYF. CDR3 in DNA: TGCGCCAGCAGCTTGGATTGGAGTGAACTAGAAGAGACCCAGTACTTC. The V gene is TRBV5-1, the J gene TRBJ2-5; D may be TRBD2 (5 bases). The germline gives CDR1 SGHRS, CDR2 YFSETQ. This CDR3 has 16 amino acids. V was shortened by 0 bases and J by 3 bases, with 15 bases between the two germline ends.